The 8 T cell receptor beta chains presented below share a single source sample, sequenced in a study of blood T cell repertoires in COVID-19. Using immunoSEQ multiplex PCR, the repertoire was profiled, and TCRdb retains in-frame clones only, with some absent. This sample carries about 140,000 clones, about 90% of them seen once, and the ten largest clones take less than 2%. Sequences were obtained from peripheral blood. Receptor source: a woman in her fifties or sixties with acute or convalescent COVID-19.

The chain links TRBV3-1 (or the pseudogene TRBV3-2) to TRBJ1-1; tentative D call: TRBD1 (5 bases). V lost 2 bases and J 7 bases, leaving 11 bases between the germline ends. Germline V gene sequence: CDR1 LGHDT, CDR2 YNNKEL (reference sequence). The CDR3 runs to 13 residues. CDR3 in amino acids: CASSQLTEIEAFF. CDR3 coding DNA: TGTGCCAGCAGCCAATTGACAGAAATTGAAGCTTTCTTT.

The V call is TRBV3-1 (or the pseudogene TRBV3-2), the J call TRBJ2-5; 11 bases map to TRBD2. With 1 base clipped from V and 5 bases from J, the junction kept 9 bases outside the gene matches. Germline V CDR1 and CDR2: LGHDT, YNNKEL (reference sequence). The CDR3 has 17 amino acids. CDR3 in DNA: TGTGCCAGCAGCCAAGGATTTAGCGGGGGGGCTGGGGAGACCCAGTACTTC. Residues: CASSQGFSGGAGETQYF.

This rearrangement joins TRBV19 to TRBJ1-1; D unresolved. The V and J ends lost 4 bases and 2 bases respectively, with 20 bases between them. Germline assignment: CDR1 LNHDA and CDR2 SQIVND (reference sequence). This CDR3 spans 17 amino acids. DNA of the CDR3: TGTGCCAGTAGTAATATCCCTGGGTCCAGCGGCAACACTGAAGCTTTCTTT. The encoded protein is CASSNIPGSSGNTEAFF.

The CDR3 DNA follows: TGTGCCAGTAGTCCCAGAAGGACAGTCTCCTACGAGCAGTACTTC. Its translation: CASSPRRTVSYEQYF. The V call is TRBV19, the J call TRBJ2-7, with D possibly TRBD1 on 6 matching bases. V lost 5 bases, J lost 0 bases, and 14 bases lay in between. In germline, CDR1 is LNHDA, CDR2 SQIVND (reference sequence). The CDR3 totals 15 residues.

This clone was picked up one time. The gene calls are TRBV6-6 and TRBJ2-5, with D hard to call. Germline V CDR1 and CDR2: MNHNY, SVGAGI (reference sequence). V dropped 5 bases and J dropped 5 bases, with 12 bases sitting between them. The CDR3 spans 13 residues. In DNA form, the CDR3 reads TGTGCCAGCAGTGACACAATCCGGGAGACCCAGTACTTC. Residues: CASSDTIRETQYF.

The chain links TRBV2 to TRBJ2-1; 10 bases are shared with TRBD2. CDR3 length: 14 residues. In germline, CDR1 is SNHLY, CDR2 FYNNEI. Trimming at V came to 6 bases and at J to 6 bases, leaving 5 bases not matched to a gene. The CDR3 is CASRASGGPNEQFF. The CDR3 DNA sequence: TGTGCCAGCAGAGCTAGCGGGGGCCCCAATGAGCAGTTCTTC.

V is TRBV7-8 and J is TRBJ2-3; no reliable D call. V lost 3 bases and J 2 bases, leaving 3 bases between the germline ends. Per germline, CDR1 SGHVS and CDR2 FQNEAQ. The CDR3 loop spans 12 amino acids. CDR3 residues: CASSFLTDTQYF. The CDR3 region has the DNA TGTGCCAGCAGCTTCCTCACAGATACGCAGTATTTT.

The chain uses TRBV27 and TRBJ1-2, with D perhaps matching TRBD1 (6 bases). With 5 bases removed from V and 4 bases from J, the gap between germline ends came to 14 bases. The V gene's germline CDR1 is MNHEY and CDR2 SMNVEV (reference sequence). This CDR3 contains 14 residues. The CDR3 nucleotides read TGTGCCAGCAGTAATACAGGGCCCCTCTATGGCTACACCTTC. This gives the protein CASSNTGPLYGYTF.